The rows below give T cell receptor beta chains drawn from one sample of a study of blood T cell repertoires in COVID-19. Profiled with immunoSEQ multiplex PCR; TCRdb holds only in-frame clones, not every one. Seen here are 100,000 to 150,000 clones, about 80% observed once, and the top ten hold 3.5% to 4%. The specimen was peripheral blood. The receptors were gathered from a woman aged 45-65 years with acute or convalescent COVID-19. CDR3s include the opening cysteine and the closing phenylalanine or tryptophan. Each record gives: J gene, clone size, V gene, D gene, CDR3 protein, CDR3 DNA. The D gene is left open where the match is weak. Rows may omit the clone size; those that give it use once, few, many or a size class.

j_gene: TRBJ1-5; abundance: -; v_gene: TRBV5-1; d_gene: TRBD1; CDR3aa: CASSPGTVNNQPQHF; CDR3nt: TGCGCCAGCAGCCCAGGGACAGTAAACAATCAGCCCCAGCATTTT
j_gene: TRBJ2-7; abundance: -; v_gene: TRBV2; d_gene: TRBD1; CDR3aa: CTSSEGDRKSF; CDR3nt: TGTACCAGCAGTGAAGGGGACAGAAAATCATTC
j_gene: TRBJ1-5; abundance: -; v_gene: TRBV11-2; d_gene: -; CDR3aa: CASSLSSTFNQPQHF; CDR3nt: TGTGCCAGCAGCTTAAGCTCGACATTTAATCAGCCCCAGCATTTT
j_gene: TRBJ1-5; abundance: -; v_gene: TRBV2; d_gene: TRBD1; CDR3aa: CASSERDRNQPQHF; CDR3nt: TGTGCCAGCAGTGAAAGGGACAGAAATCAGCCCCAGCATTTT
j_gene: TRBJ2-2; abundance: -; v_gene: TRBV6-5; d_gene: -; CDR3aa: CASSRDSWTGELFF; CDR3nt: TGTGCCAGCAGCCGAGACTCGTGGACCGGGGAGCTGTTTTTT
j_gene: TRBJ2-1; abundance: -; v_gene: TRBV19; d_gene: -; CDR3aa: CASSPGGYPYNEQFF; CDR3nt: TGTGCCAGTAGTCCGGGGGGCTACCCCTACAATGAGCAGTTCTTC
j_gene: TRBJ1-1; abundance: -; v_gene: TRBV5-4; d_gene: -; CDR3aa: CATFGGGNMNTEAFF; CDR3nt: TGTGCCACCTTTGGGGGAGGAAACATGAACACTGAAGCTTTCTTT
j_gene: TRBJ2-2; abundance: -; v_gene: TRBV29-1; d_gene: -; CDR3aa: CSVHLREKDTGELFF; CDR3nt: TGCAGCGTCCACCTTCGGGAGAAGGACACCGGGGAGCTGTTTTTT
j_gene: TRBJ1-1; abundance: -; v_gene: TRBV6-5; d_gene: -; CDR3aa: CASSPTPMNTEAFF; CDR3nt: TGTGCCAGCAGCCCGACTCCTATGAACACTGAAGCTTTCTTT
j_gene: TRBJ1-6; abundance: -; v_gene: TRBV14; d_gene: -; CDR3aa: CASTPGSNSPLHF; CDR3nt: TGTGCCAGCACCCCCGGGTCCAATTCACCCCTCCACTTT
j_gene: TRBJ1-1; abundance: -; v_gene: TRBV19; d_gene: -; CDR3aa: CASSTDGMNTEAFF; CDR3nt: TGTGCCAGTAGTACTGACGGGATGAACACTGAAGCTTTCTTT
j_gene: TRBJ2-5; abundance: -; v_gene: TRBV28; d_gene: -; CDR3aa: CASSLSPGTQYF; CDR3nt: TGTGCCAGCAGTTTATCACCGGGGACCCAGTACTTC
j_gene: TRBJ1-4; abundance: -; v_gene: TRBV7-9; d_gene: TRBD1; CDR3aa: CANSLEATGAEKLFF; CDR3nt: TGTGCCAACAGCTTAGAGGCGACAGGGGCTGAAAAACTGTTTTTT
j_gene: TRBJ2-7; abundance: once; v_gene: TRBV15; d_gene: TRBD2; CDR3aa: CATSGLADYEQYF; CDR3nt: TGTGCCACCAGCGGACTAGCGGACTACGAGCAGTACTTC
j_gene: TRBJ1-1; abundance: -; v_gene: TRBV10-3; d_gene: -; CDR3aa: CAIRGAPNTEAFF; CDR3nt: TGTGCCATCAGGGGGGCCCCGAACACTGAAGCTTTCTTT
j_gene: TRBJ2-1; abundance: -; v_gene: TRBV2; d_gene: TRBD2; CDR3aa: CASRISGGSYNEQFF; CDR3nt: TGTGCCAGCAGAATCAGCGGGGGCTCCTACAATGAGCAGTTCTTC
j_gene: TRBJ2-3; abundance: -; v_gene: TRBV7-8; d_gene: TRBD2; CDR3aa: CASSSSGGNPHTQYF; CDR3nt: TGTGCCAGCAGCTCTAGCGGGGGGAACCCCCATACGCAGTATTTT
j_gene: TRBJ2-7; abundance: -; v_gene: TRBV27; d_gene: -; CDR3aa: CASSFGQGPHRSYEQYF; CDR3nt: TGTGCCAGCAGTTTCGGCCAGGGTCCCCACCGTTCCTACGAGCAGTACTTC
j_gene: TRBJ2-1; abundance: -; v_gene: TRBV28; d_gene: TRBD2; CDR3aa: CASSPRTSGRYYNEQFF; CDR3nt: TGTGCCAGCAGTCCCCGGACTAGCGGGAGATACTACAATGAGCAGTTCTTC
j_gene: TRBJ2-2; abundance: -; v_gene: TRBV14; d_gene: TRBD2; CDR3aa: CASSLWTSLSAGELFF; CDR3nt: TGTGCCAGCAGCCTATGGACTAGCCTGTCTGCCGGGGAGCTGTTTTTT
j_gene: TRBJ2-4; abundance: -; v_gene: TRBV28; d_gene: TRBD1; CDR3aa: CASSYRDRKAKNIQYF; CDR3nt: TGTGCCAGCAGTTACCGGGACAGGAAAGCCAAAAACATTCAGTACTTC
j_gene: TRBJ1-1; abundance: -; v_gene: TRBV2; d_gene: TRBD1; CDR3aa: CASSYRGSTEAFF; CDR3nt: TGTGCCAGCAGTTACAGGGGTAGCACTGAAGCTTTCTTT
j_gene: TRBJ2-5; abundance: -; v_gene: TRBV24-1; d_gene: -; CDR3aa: CATNTIAGETQYF; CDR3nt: TGTGCCACGAATACAATTGCAGGAGAGACCCAGTACTTC
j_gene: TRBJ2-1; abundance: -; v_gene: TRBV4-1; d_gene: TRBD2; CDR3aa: CASSLSSGGARNEQFF; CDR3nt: TGCGCCAGCAGCCTGAGCAGCGGGGGGGCCCGCAATGAGCAGTTCTTC
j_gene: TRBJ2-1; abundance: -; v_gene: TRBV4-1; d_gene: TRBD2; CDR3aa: CASSPGLAGSNEQFF; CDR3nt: TGCGCCAGCAGCCCAGGACTAGCGGGGAGCAATGAGCAGTTCTTC
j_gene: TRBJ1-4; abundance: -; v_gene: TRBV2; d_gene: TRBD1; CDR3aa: CASTGTGEKLFF; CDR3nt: TGTGCCAGCACTGGGACAGGGGAAAAACTGTTTTTT
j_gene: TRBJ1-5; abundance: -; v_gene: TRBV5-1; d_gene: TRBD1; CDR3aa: CASSPDRGNQPQHF; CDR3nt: TGCGCCAGCAGCCCCGACAGGGGGAATCAGCCCCAGCATTTT
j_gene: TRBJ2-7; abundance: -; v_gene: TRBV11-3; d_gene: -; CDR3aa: CASSAGPQTEYEQYF; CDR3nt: TGTGCCAGCAGCGCGGGGCCCCAGACAGAATACGAGCAGTACTTC
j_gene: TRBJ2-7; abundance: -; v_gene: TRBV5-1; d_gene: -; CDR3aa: CASSLAESGREQYF; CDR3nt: TGCGCCAGCAGCTTGGCAGAGTCAGGGCGCGAGCAGTACTTC
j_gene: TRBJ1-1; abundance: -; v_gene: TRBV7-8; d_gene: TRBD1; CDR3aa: CASSLGHRGVNTEAFF; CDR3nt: TGTGCCAGCAGCTTAGGGCACAGGGGAGTGAACACTGAAGCTTTCTTT
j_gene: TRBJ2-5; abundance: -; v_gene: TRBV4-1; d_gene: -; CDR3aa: CASSQELTGNQETQYF; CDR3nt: TGCGCCAGCAGCCAAGAACTTACAGGGAACCAAGAGACCCAGTACTTC
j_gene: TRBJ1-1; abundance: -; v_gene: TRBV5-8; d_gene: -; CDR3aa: CASSLALVPASYTEAFF; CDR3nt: TGTGCCAGCAGCTTAGCCCTAGTCCCGGCCTCCTACACTGAAGCTTTCTTT
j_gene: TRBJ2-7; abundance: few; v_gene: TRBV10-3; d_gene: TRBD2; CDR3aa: CAIMTSATGEQYF; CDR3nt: TGTGCCATCATGACTAGCGCGACGGGGGAGCAGTACTTC
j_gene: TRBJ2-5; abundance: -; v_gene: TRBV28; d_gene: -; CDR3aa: CASRVSLKETQYF; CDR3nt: TGTGCCAGCAGAGTGAGTTTAAAGGAGACCCAGTACTTC
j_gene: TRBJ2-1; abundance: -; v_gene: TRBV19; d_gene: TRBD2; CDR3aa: CASTTGTSGNEQFF; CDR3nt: TGTGCCAGTACCACCGGGACTAGCGGCAATGAGCAGTTCTTC
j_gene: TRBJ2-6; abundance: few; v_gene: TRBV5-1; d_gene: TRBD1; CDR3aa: CASSFTGGASGANVLTF; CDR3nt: TGCGCCAGCAGCTTTACAGGGGGCGCGTCTGGGGCCAACGTCCTGACTTTC
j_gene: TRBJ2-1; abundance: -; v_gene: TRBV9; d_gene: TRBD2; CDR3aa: CASSVAQREYNEQFF; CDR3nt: TGTGCCAGCAGCGTAGCTCAGCGGGAGTACAATGAGCAGTTCTTC
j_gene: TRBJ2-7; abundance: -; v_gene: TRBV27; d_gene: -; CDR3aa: CASTGLAYPYEQYF; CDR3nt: TGTGCCAGCACCGGTCTAGCTTACCCCTACGAGCAGTACTTC
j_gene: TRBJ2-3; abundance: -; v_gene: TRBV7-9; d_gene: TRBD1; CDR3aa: CASSLPKTGSGTDTQYF; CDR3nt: TGTGCCAGCAGCTTACCCAAGACAGGGAGTGGAACAGATACGCAGTATTTT
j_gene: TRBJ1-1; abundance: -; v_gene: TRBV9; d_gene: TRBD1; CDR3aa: CASSVAPTGTTEAFF; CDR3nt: TGTGCCAGCAGCGTAGCCCCGACAGGGACCACTGAAGCTTTCTTT
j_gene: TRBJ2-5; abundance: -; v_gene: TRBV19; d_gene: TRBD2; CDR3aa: CASSSQGLAEETQYF; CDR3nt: TGTGCCAGTAGTTCCCAGGGACTAGCGGAAGAGACCCAGTACTTC
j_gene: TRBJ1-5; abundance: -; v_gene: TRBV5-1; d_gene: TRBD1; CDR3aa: CASSDGTGVGQPQHF; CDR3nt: TGCGCCAGCAGCGACGGGACAGGGGTTGGTCAGCCCCAGCATTTT
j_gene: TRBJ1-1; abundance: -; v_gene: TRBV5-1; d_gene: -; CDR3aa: CASSRTPGTPNTEAFF; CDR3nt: TGCGCCAGCAGCCGTACTCCTGGGACACCGAACACTGAAGCTTTCTTT
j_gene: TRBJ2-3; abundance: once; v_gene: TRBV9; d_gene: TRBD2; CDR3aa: CASSRVLAGGLSDTQYF; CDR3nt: TGTGCCAGCAGCCGTGTACTAGCGGGGGGGTTATCAGATACGCAGTATTTT
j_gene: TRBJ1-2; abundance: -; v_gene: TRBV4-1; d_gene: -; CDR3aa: CASSQAAAYYGYTF; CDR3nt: TGCGCCAGCAGCCAAGCGGCGGCCTACTATGGCTACACCTTC
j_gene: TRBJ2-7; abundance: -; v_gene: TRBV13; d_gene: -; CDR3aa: CASSLRASPYEQYF; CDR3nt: TGTGCCAGCAGCTTACGCGCTAGCCCCTACGAGCAGTACTTC
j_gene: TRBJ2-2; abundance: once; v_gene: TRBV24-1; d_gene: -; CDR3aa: CATSSYTGELFF; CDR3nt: TGTGCCACCAGTTCATACACCGGGGAGCTGTTTTTT
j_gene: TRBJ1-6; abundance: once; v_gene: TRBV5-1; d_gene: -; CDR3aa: CASSGGQSGYSPLHF; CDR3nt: TGCGCCAGCAGCGGGGGACAATCGGGATATTCACCCCTCCACTTT
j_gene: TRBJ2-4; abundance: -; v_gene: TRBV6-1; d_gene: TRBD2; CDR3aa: CASSDPREGTNIQYF; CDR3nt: TGTGCCAGCAGTGATCCGCGGGAGGGGACGAACATTCAGTACTTC
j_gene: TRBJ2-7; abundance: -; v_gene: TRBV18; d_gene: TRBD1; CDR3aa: CASSPGTGNYEQYF; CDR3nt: TGTGCCAGCTCACCCGGGACAGGGAACTACGAGCAGTACTTC
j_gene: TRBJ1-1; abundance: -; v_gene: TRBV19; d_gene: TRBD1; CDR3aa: CASRTGGKTEAFF; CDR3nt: TGTGCCAGTAGGACAGGGGGCAAAACTGAAGCTTTCTTT
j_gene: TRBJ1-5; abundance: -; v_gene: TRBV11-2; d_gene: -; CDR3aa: CASSFSGVSNQPQHF; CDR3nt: TGTGCCAGCAGCTTCTCGGGGGTTAGCAATCAGCCCCAGCATTTT
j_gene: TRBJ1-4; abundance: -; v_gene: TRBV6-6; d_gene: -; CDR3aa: CASSSRIGSEKLFF; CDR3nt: TGTGCCAGCAGCTCTAGGATAGGCAGTGAAAAACTGTTTTTT
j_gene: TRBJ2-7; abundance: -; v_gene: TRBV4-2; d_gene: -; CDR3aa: CASSLRQSGDPYEQYF; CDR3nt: TGTGCCAGCAGCCTCCGGCAAAGCGGAGACCCCTACGAGCAGTACTTC